The following is a TCR beta chain sequence with its context. Its antigen is as yet unknown. This specimen belongs to a study of tumor-infiltrating lymphocytes in localized non-small cell lung cancer. Study findings and constraints: Tumor T-cell fraction was not associated with recurrence-free survival. IM1 and IM2 tumors showed no difference in T-cell fraction. TCR sequencing covered a subset of patients with enough tissue. TCRbeta sequencing showed higher T cell infiltration in tumors than uninvolved lung.

The protocol was immunoSEQ multiplex PCR, while the TCRdb copy is restricted to in-frame clones and leaves out a portion. This sample has about 15,000 clones; more than 60% occur once, and the top ten carry roughly 6.7%. CDR3 length: 16 residues. Germline CDR1 reads MNHNY; CDR2 reads SVGAGI (reference sequence). Trimming cost V 6 bases and J 3 bases; bases outside gene matches: 8. The sequencing sample was made of lung tumor tissue. The origin of this receptor is a human donor with non-small cell lung cancer. This chain connects TRBV6-6 to TRBJ2-1; 10 nucleotides align to TRBD2. For the CDR3, the DNA is TGTGCCAGCAGCACCAACGGACTAGCGGTCTACAATGAGCAGTTCTTC. It encodes CASSTNGLAVYNEQFF.